A selection of T cell receptor beta chains follows, all from one sample in a study of T-cell reconstitution after alpha-beta-depleted transplantation in children. TCRdb called the PCR reads again in MiXCR, with one record for every CDR3 protein. The data contain roughly 500,000 distinct CDR3 sequences, roughly an eighth of them singletons. Material: PBMCs from the stem cell graft donor, obtained from the stem cell graft. The origin of the receptors is a human donor who donated a stem cell graft to a child with combined immunodeficiency. Both conserved end residues are part of each CDR3. Fields, in order: clone size, V gene, J gene, CDR3 length, D gene, CDR3 protein, CDR3 DNA. D genes are given only for firm matches. A clone size is listed for some rows: how often the clone was seen (once, few, many), or a class if it is expanded.

clone_size: NA
v_call: TRBV6-5
j_call: TRBJ1-2
cdr3_length: 14
d_call: NA
cdr3_aa: CASSYSQDGYGYTF
cdr3_nt: TGTGCCAGCAGTTACTCCCAGGACGGCTATGGCTACACCTTC

clone_size: few
v_call: TRBV15
j_call: TRBJ1-2
cdr3_length: 13
d_call: TRBD1
cdr3_aa: CATSRGTGEGYTF
cdr3_nt: TGTGCCACCAGCAGAGGGACAGGGGAAGGCTACACCTTC

clone_size: many
v_call: TRBV10-3
j_call: TRBJ2-3
cdr3_length: 16
d_call: TRBD1
cdr3_aa: CAISEQGAVGTDTQYF
cdr3_nt: TGTGCCATCAGTGAGCAGGGGGCCGTGGGCACAGATACGCAGTATTTT

clone_size: many
v_call: TRBV29-1
j_call: TRBJ1-2
cdr3_length: 10
d_call: NA
cdr3_aa: CSVEEDGYTF
cdr3_nt: TGCAGCGTTGAAGAGGACGGCTACACCTTC

clone_size: many
v_call: TRBV4-3
j_call: TRBJ2-3
cdr3_length: 18
d_call: TRBD2
cdr3_aa: CASSQDWGLAGNTDTQYF
cdr3_nt: TGCGCCAGCAGCCAAGACTGGGGACTAGCGGGGAACACAGATACGCAGTATTTT

clone_size: NA
v_call: TRBV28
j_call: TRBJ2-1
cdr3_length: 16
d_call: NA
cdr3_aa: CASSHAPFGSQNEQFF
cdr3_nt: TGTGCCAGCAGTCATGCTCCCTTCGGGTCTCAGAATGAGCAGTTCTTC

clone_size: many
v_call: TRBV7-9
j_call: TRBJ2-7
cdr3_length: 13
d_call: NA
cdr3_aa: CASAETPELGQYF
cdr3_nt: TGTGCGAGCGCCGAGACACCGGAACTAGGACAGTACTTC

clone_size: NA
v_call: TRBV24-1
j_call: TRBJ1-1
cdr3_length: 14
d_call: NA
cdr3_aa: CATSSGQPNTEAFF
cdr3_nt: TGTGCCACCAGCTCCGGACAGCCCAACACTGAAGCTTTCTTT

clone_size: few
v_call: TRBV4-3
j_call: TRBJ2-1
cdr3_length: 16
d_call: TRBD2
cdr3_aa: CASSQVGRGGWNEQFF
cdr3_nt: TGCGCCAGCAGCCAAGTGGGGCGGGGGGGCTGGAATGAGCAGTTCTTC

clone_size: few
v_call: TRBV28
j_call: TRBJ2-3
cdr3_length: 14
d_call: TRBD1
cdr3_aa: CASSYGTGLNTQYF
cdr3_nt: TGTGCCAGCAGTTATGGGACAGGGTTGAATACGCAGTATTTT

clone_size: few
v_call: TRBV11-2
j_call: TRBJ2-1
cdr3_length: 17
d_call: TRBD1
cdr3_aa: CASRTYRGPPSYNEQFF
cdr3_nt: TGTGCCAGCAGAACGTACAGGGGGCCCCCCTCCTACAATGAGCAGTTCTTC

clone_size: many
v_call: TRBV7-2
j_call: TRBJ1-3
cdr3_length: 16
d_call: TRBD1
cdr3_aa: CASSSMPRQGGNTIYF
cdr3_nt: TGTGCCAGCAGCTCAATGCCTCGACAGGGCGGAAACACCATATATTTT

clone_size: few
v_call: TRBV20-1
j_call: TRBJ2-1
cdr3_length: 14
d_call: NA
cdr3_aa: CSAFDSWDNNEQFF
cdr3_nt: TGCAGTGCCTTCGATAGCTGGGACAACAATGAGCAGTTCTTC

clone_size: NA
v_call: TRBV7-4
j_call: TRBJ2-3
cdr3_length: 17
d_call: TRBD2
cdr3_aa: CASSDRLAGGFADTQYF
cdr3_nt: TGTGCCAGCAGCGACCGACTAGCGGGGGGTTTCGCAGATACGCAGTATTTT

clone_size: many
v_call: TRBV6-2/TRBV6-3
j_call: TRBJ2-6
cdr3_length: 15
d_call: NA
cdr3_aa: CASSYGVSGANVLTF
cdr3_nt: TGTGCCAGCAGTTACGGAGTCTCTGGGGCCAACGTCCTGACTTTC

clone_size: few
v_call: TRBV24-1
j_call: TRBJ2-1
cdr3_length: 17
d_call: TRBD2
cdr3_aa: CATSDRGLADSYNEQFF
cdr3_nt: TGTGCCACCAGTGATCGAGGACTAGCCGACTCCTACAATGAGCAGTTCTTC

clone_size: NA
v_call: TRBV4-2
j_call: TRBJ1-1
cdr3_length: 13
d_call: NA
cdr3_aa: CASSEQDNTEAFF
cdr3_nt: TGTGCCAGCTCGGAACAGGACAACACTGAAGCTTTCTTT

clone_size: few
v_call: TRBV7-2
j_call: TRBJ1-5
cdr3_length: 15
d_call: NA
cdr3_aa: CASSLTVDGNQPQHF
cdr3_nt: TGTGCCAGCAGCTTAACAGTCGACGGCAATCAGCCCCAGCATTTT

clone_size: NA
v_call: TRBV2
j_call: TRBJ1-5
cdr3_length: 19
d_call: TRBD1
cdr3_aa: CASSFRIPDRAYSNQPQHF
cdr3_nt: TGTGCCAGCAGTTTTCGTATTCCTGACAGGGCCTATAGCAATCAGCCCCAGCATTTT

clone_size: few
v_call: TRBV29-1
j_call: TRBJ2-5
cdr3_length: 15
d_call: TRBD2
cdr3_aa: CSVGTSGIWQETQYF
cdr3_nt: TGCAGCGTGGGGACTAGCGGGATATGGCAAGAGACCCAGTACTTC

clone_size: NA
v_call: TRBV6-2/TRBV6-3
j_call: TRBJ1-3
cdr3_length: 16
d_call: TRBD1
cdr3_aa: CASRPHPGTAESTIYF
cdr3_nt: TGTGCCAGCAGACCGCACCCCGGGACAGCGGAGAGCACCATATATTTT

clone_size: NA
v_call: TRBV25-1
j_call: TRBJ2-5
cdr3_length: 16
d_call: TRBD2
cdr3_aa: CASSKREGSSRETQYF
cdr3_nt: TGTGCCAGCAGCAAGCGGGAGGGTTCGTCCCGGGAGACCCAGTACTTC

clone_size: NA
v_call: TRBV21-1
j_call: TRBJ2-6
cdr3_length: 22
d_call: NA
cdr3_aa: CASSIRALDTMTTYSGANVLTF
cdr3_nt: TGTGCCAGCAGCATACGGGCCCTTGACACTATGACGACCTACTCTGGGGCCAACGTCCTGACTTTC

clone_size: few
v_call: TRBV12-3/TRBV12-4
j_call: TRBJ1-5
cdr3_length: 13
d_call: NA
cdr3_aa: CASSSGMGQPQHF
cdr3_nt: TGTGCCAGCAGCTCAGGGATGGGTCAGCCCCAGCATTTT

clone_size: few
v_call: TRBV20-1
j_call: TRBJ2-1
cdr3_length: 14
d_call: TRBD1
cdr3_aa: CSARRLQGADEQFF
cdr3_nt: TGCAGTGCCAGACGGCTACAGGGGGCAGATGAGCAGTTCTTC

clone_size: NA
v_call: TRBV5-5
j_call: TRBJ2-5
cdr3_length: 14
d_call: NA
cdr3_aa: CASSPDGTSETQYF
cdr3_nt: TGTGCCAGCAGCCCCGACGGGACAAGTGAGACCCAGTACTTC

clone_size: NA
v_call: TRBV7-6
j_call: TRBJ1-2
cdr3_length: 14
d_call: TRBD1
cdr3_aa: CASSPDRVGYGYTF
cdr3_nt: TGTGCCAGCAGCCCGGACAGGGTGGGTTATGGCTACACCTTC

clone_size: NA
v_call: TRBV4-3
j_call: TRBJ2-2
cdr3_length: 18
d_call: NA
cdr3_aa: CASSQDIVKGSNTGELFF
cdr3_nt: TGCGCCAGCAGCCAAGATATTGTGAAGGGCTCTAACACCGGGGAGCTGTTTTTT